The rows below give T cell receptor beta chains drawn from one sample of a study of T cells in Graves' hyperthyroidism and ophthalmopathy. TCRdb analysed the multiplex PCR reads with MiXCR anew, one entry per CDR3 protein. The data contain 480,000 or so distinct CDR3 sequences, 35% to 50% of them singletons. The sample consisted of peripheral blood or thyroid tissue (not recorded which). The receptors shown here come from an adult woman with Graves' disease, either hyperthyroidism or ophthalmopathy (not recorded which). CDR3s include the opening cysteine and the closing phenylalanine or tryptophan. The D gene is left open where the match is weak. Only some rows state a clone size, as once, few, many or a class for expanded clones.

V gene: TRBV10-3; clone size: many; D gene: TRBD2; J gene: TRBJ2-7; CDR3 DNA: TGTGCCATCAGTGAGAAGGCGGGAGGGGGCCTGACCTACGAGCAGTACTTC; CDR3 protein: CAISEKAGGGLTYEQYF
V gene: TRBV12-3/TRBV12-4; clone size: many; D gene: TRBD1; J gene: TRBJ1-5; CDR3 DNA: TGTGCCAGCAGTCCTCTGGACAGGGTAGGTCAGCCCCAGCATTTT; CDR3 protein: CASSPLDRVGQPQHF
V gene: TRBV7-9; clone size: NA; D gene: NA; J gene: TRBJ1-4; CDR3 DNA: TGTGCCAGCAGCAGGGAGGCTGAAAAACTGTTTTTT; CDR3 protein: CASSREAEKLFF
V gene: TRBV10-3; clone size: many; D gene: TRBD1; J gene: TRBJ1-1; CDR3 DNA: TGTGCCATCAGTGAAGGGACAGGGAGTTTCGCTGAAGCTTTCTTT; CDR3 protein: CAISEGTGSFAEAFF
V gene: TRBV6-1; clone size: few; D gene: TRBD1; J gene: TRBJ1-2; CDR3 DNA: TGTGCCAGCAGTGAATACTGGACAGGGAACTATGGCTACACCTTC; CDR3 protein: CASSEYWTGNYGYTF
V gene: TRBV28; clone size: once; D gene: NA; J gene: TRBJ2-7; CDR3 DNA: TGTGCCAGCAGGGTGACAGACCCCTACGAGCAGTACTTC; CDR3 protein: CASRVTDPYEQYF
V gene: TRBV2; clone size: NA; D gene: NA; J gene: TRBJ1-1; CDR3 DNA: TGTGCCAGCAGTGAATTGGTCCCGGGGGCTTTCTTT; CDR3 protein: CASSELVPGAFF
V gene: TRBV10-3; clone size: NA; D gene: TRBD1; J gene: TRBJ1-4; CDR3 DNA: TGTGCCCGGGACAGCATTAATGAAAAACTGTTTTTT; CDR3 protein: CARDSINEKLFF
V gene: TRBV5-1; clone size: NA; D gene: NA; J gene: TRBJ1-4; CDR3 DNA: TGCGCCAGCAGTGCCGCCTCAACTAATGAAAAACTGTTTTTT; CDR3 protein: CASSAASTNEKLFF
V gene: TRBV20-1; clone size: NA; D gene: TRBD1; J gene: TRBJ1-2; CDR3 DNA: TGCAGTGCTAGGGGAAATACAGGGGACGATGGCTACACCTTC; CDR3 protein: CSARGNTGDDGYTF
V gene: TRBV28; clone size: NA; D gene: NA; J gene: TRBJ1-1; CDR3 DNA: TGTGCCAGCAGCCAGACCCCTGCCACTGAAGCTTTCTTT; CDR3 protein: CASSQTPATEAFF
V gene: TRBV10-3; clone size: NA; D gene: NA; J gene: TRBJ1-5; CDR3 DNA: TGTGCCATCACGGATGGAACGGAGCCCCAGCATTTT; CDR3 protein: CAITDGTEPQHF
V gene: TRBV4-1; clone size: few; D gene: NA; J gene: TRBJ2-6; CDR3 DNA: TGCGCCAGCAGCCAAGACCCAGCAAGTTCTGGGGCCAACGTCCTGACTTTC; CDR3 protein: CASSQDPASSGANVLTF
V gene: TRBV7-9; clone size: many; D gene: NA; J gene: TRBJ1-3; CDR3 DNA: TGTGCCAGCAGCTCAGTGGAAAACACCATATATTTT; CDR3 protein: CASSSVENTIYF
V gene: TRBV7-9; clone size: few; D gene: TRBD1; J gene: TRBJ2-7; CDR3 DNA: TGTGCCAGCAGACCCGGGACAGGGTCCCCCTACGAGCAGTACTTC; CDR3 protein: CASRPGTGSPYEQYF
V gene: TRBV7-2; clone size: NA; D gene: NA; J gene: TRBJ1-4; CDR3 DNA: TGTGCCAGCAGGCGCACTTGGGGGACGAATGAAAAACTGTTTTTT; CDR3 protein: CASRRTWGTNEKLFF
V gene: TRBV29-1; clone size: NA; D gene: NA; J gene: TRBJ1-1; CDR3 DNA: TGCAGCGTTAGCGGGAACATGAACACTGAAGCTTTCTTT; CDR3 protein: CSVSGNMNTEAFF
V gene: TRBV29-1; clone size: many; D gene: NA; J gene: TRBJ2-7; CDR3 DNA: TGCAGCGTGGGGGTCACGAGAGGCTACGAGCAGTACTTC; CDR3 protein: CSVGVTRGYEQYF
V gene: TRBV29-1; clone size: NA; D gene: NA; J gene: TRBJ2-2; CDR3 DNA: TGCAGCGGAGGGCAGACGAACACCGGGGAGCTGTCTTGG; CDR3 protein: CSGGQTNTGELSW
V gene: TRBV7-9; clone size: NA; D gene: TRBD2; J gene: TRBJ2-7; CDR3 DNA: TGTGTCAGCAGCCGTACCGGGACTAGCGTCTACGAGCAGTACTTC; CDR3 protein: CVSSRTGTSVYEQYF
V gene: TRBV2; clone size: many; D gene: NA; J gene: TRBJ2-7; CDR3 DNA: TGTGCCACCACGACTAACTCCTACGAGCAGTACTTC; CDR3 protein: CATTTNSYEQYF
V gene: TRBV2; clone size: NA; D gene: NA; J gene: TRBJ1-5; CDR3 DNA: TGTGCCAGCAGCCCTCAAGAGACCCAGCATTTT; CDR3 protein: CASSPQETQHF
V gene: TRBV20-1; clone size: NA; D gene: NA; J gene: TRBJ2-3; CDR3 DNA: TGCAGTGCTAGAGCGGGGGGCACAGATACGCAGTATTTT; CDR3 protein: CSARAGGTDTQYF
V gene: TRBV28; clone size: many; D gene: TRBD1; J gene: TRBJ1-5; CDR3 DNA: TGTGCCAGCAGCTTTGACAGGGGCTATAGTCAGCCCCAGCATTTT; CDR3 protein: CASSFDRGYSQPQHF
V gene: TRBV5-4; clone size: NA; D gene: TRBD2; J gene: TRBJ2-5; CDR3 DNA: TGTGCCAGCAGCTTGGTACTAGCGGGGGCACAAGAGACCCAGTACTTC; CDR3 protein: CASSLVLAGAQETQYF
V gene: TRBV11-2; clone size: NA; D gene: TRBD1; J gene: TRBJ1-1; CDR3 DNA: TGTGCCAGCAGCTTAAGAACAGGGGAGGCGAACACTGAAGCTTTCTTT; CDR3 protein: CASSLRTGEANTEAFF
V gene: TRBV2; clone size: NA; D gene: TRBD1; J gene: TRBJ1-5; CDR3 DNA: TGTGCCAGCAGAGAGGGACAGTTTTCCCCCCAGCATTTT; CDR3 protein: CASREGQFSPQHF
V gene: TRBV10-3; clone size: NA; D gene: TRBD1; J gene: TRBJ1-2; CDR3 DNA: TGTGCCACCACAGGGGAGGCTGGCTACACCTTC; CDR3 protein: CATTGEAGYTF
V gene: TRBV2; clone size: NA; D gene: NA; J gene: TRBJ2-7; CDR3 DNA: TGTGCCAGCAGTGATGGGGGCGCGCACTTC; CDR3 protein: CASSDGGAHF
V gene: TRBV9; clone size: NA; D gene: TRBD2; J gene: TRBJ2-7; CDR3 DNA: TGTGCCAGCAGCCTAGCGGGAGGGCCATGGTACGAGCAGTACTTC; CDR3 protein: CASSLAGGPWYEQYF
V gene: TRBV6-1; clone size: many; D gene: NA; J gene: TRBJ2-5; CDR3 DNA: TGTGCCAGCACTCCCGGACACACGTACCAAGAGACCCAGTACTTC; CDR3 protein: CASTPGHTYQETQYF